The present T cell receptor (beta chain) was sequenced within a study of metastatic and nonmetastatic thyroid tumors. Whole-study context: It was across blood and tumor or nodule tissue from malignant and benign thyroid patients that repertoires were compared.

TCRdb re-called clones via MiXCR from the PCR reads. The data show under 20,000 clones, with approximately 23% seen just once and 9.5% to 15% held by the top ten. Study outcomes and limitations: Reported TCR beta diversity, measured in blood and tumor, was significantly higher for malignant thyroid tumors than for benign nodules.

Ahead of thyroid surgery, no patient had received treatment of any kind. This clone has only a few counts. Its antigen is not identified. This TCR came from a female donor with papillary thyroid cancer or a benign thyroid nodule (not recorded which). Some clones in this sample may be carry-over from other donors' samples. The specimen was tumor tissue.

The CDR3 loop is CASSEGDSYEQYF. CDR3 in DNA: TGTGCCAGCAGTGAAGGGGACAGTTACGAGCAGTACTTC. The chain combines TRBV2 with TRBJ2-7; 7 nucleotides line up with TRBD1. V gave up 1 base and J gave up 4 bases; unmatched junction bases: 1. Germline V gives CDR1 SNHLY, CDR2 FYNNEI. This CDR3 region has 13 residues.